These 20 T cell receptor beta chains originate from one sample sequenced in a study of T cell changes during pregnancy in multiple sclerosis. The repertoire was sequenced with immunoSEQ multiplex PCR; TCRdb's copy has only in-frame clones and lacks some. There are approximately 70,000 clones in the sample; about 93% occur only once, and about 1.5% lies in the top ten. Material: peripheral blood, obtained in the first trimester of pregnancy. Receptors originate from a female donor in good health, enrolled as a control in a pregnancy study.

The chain couples TRBV7-2 to TRBJ2-5; 9 bases are shared with TRBD1. Germline CDR1 is SGHTA and CDR2 is FQGNSA. The CDR3 is 16 amino acids. V lost 5 bases to trimming and J lost 7 bases; unmatched junction nucleotides: 14. The CDR3 nucleotides are TGTGCCAGCAGCCCAGGGGGACGGGACAGGGTACCGACCCAGTACTTC. Amino acid sequence: CASSPGGRDRVPTQYF.

The rearrangement links TRBV4-1 to TRBJ2-7; 8 bases are shared with TRBD1. Germline V gives CDR1 MGHRA, CDR2 YSYEKL. Germline trimming cut 3 bases from V and 0 bases from J; bases unmatched to any gene: 7. This CDR3 contains 16 residues. The CDR3 sequence is CASSHSTGTGSYEQYF. Written as DNA, the CDR3 is TGCGCCAGCAGCCACAGTACCGGGACAGGCTCCTACGAGCAGTACTTC.

The V and J genes are TRBV5-1 and TRBJ2-1; 11 bases agree with TRBD2. The germline CDR1 and CDR2 sequences are SGHRS and YFSETQ. This CDR3 has 17 residues. The V and J ends lost 0 bases and 2 bases, in that order; junction bases with no gene match: 4. The CDR3 DNA sequence: TGCGCCAGCAGCTTGGGCCTACTAGCGGGAGCCTACAATGAGCAGTTCTTC. Protein sequence: CASSLGLLAGAYNEQFF.

This clone was found a few times. The gene calls are TRBV29-1 and TRBJ2-7; 7 positions match TRBD1. J was trimmed by 1 base and V by 5 bases; bases with no gene match: 5. The CDR3 runs 13 residues. Per the germline V gene, CDR1 is SQVTM and CDR2 is ANQGSEA. The CDR3 coding sequence is TGCAGCGTTAGCGAGACAGGGTCCTACGAGCAGTACTTC. As protein: CSVSETGSYEQYF.

The gene calls are TRBV11-2 and TRBJ2-3; 8 positions match TRBD1. The CDR3 covers 16 residues. The V and J ends lost 3 bases and 3 bases, in that order; junction bases with no gene match: 8. CDR1 and CDR2 from the germline V gene are SGHAT and FQNNGV. The DNA of the CDR3 is TGTGCCAGCAGCTTTCGGACAGGGTTTATGACAGATACGCAGTATTTT. As protein: CASSFRTGFMTDTQYF.

The DNA for the CDR3 is TGTGCCAGCACAGGGTTTAACTCTGGAAACACCATATATTTT. Its protein is CASTGFNSGNTIYF. This rearrangement joins TRBV19 to TRBJ1-3; a possible D gene is TRBD1 (6 bases). Deletions cut 9 bases from V and 0 bases from J, with 12 bases between. This CDR3 is built from 14 residues. Germline values: CDR1 LNHDA, CDR2 SQIVND (reference sequence).

The chain recombines TRBV19 with TRBJ1-3, with D maybe TRBD1 (5 bases). The germline V and J ends were trimmed by 5 bases and 0 bases, with 8 bases remaining between them. This CDR3 comprises 14 residues. Germline V gene lookup returns CDR1 LNHDA and CDR2 SQIVND (reference sequence). The CDR3 sequence is CASSQGVSGNTIYF. CDR3 sequence (DNA): TGTGCCAGTAGTCAGGGCGTCTCTGGAAACACCATATATTTT.

V usage is TRBV13 and J usage is TRBJ1-4; 9 bases fit TRBD1. CDR3 length equals 18 residues. Per the germline V gene, CDR1 is PRHDT and CDR2 is FYEKMQ (reference sequence). The V and J ends lost 0 bases and 8 bases, in that order; junction bases with no gene match: 13. The CDR3 here is CASSLGFFRGQGAEKLFF. CDR3 nucleotides: TGTGCCAGCAGCTTAGGTTTTTTTCGGGGACAGGGAGCCGAAAAACTGTTTTTT.

V and J are TRBV9 and TRBJ2-1, with 10 bases aligning to TRBD2. From germline, CDR1 is SGDLS and CDR2 YYNGEE. With V trimmed by 4 bases and J by 2 bases, 3 bases remained unmatched. The CDR3 length is 15 residues. The CDR3, as DNA: TGTGCCAGCAGCCCTGGACTAGCGGCCTACAATGAGCAGTTCTTC. Translated: CASSPGLAAYNEQFF.

V and J are TRBV5-6 and TRBJ2-3, with TRBD2 matching over 7 bases. The CDR3 has 17 residues. The trim removed 2 bases at V and 0 bases at J, leaving 9 bases unmatched. Germline-derived CDR1 and CDR2 are SGHDT and YYEEEE. CDR3 nucleotides: TGTGCCAGCAGCTTAAGACTTGGTAGCGGGAGCACAGATACGCAGTATTTT. It is translated as CASSLRLGSGSTDTQYF.

The genes are TRBV10-3 and TRBJ2-7, with 9 nucleotides matching TRBD1. The germline CDR1 and CDR2 sequences are ENHRY and SYGVKD. The CDR3 length is 13 residues. V shed 7 bases, J shed 3 bases, and the junction held 4 bases outside the gene matches. CDR3 in DNA: TGTGCCATCACCCGGGACAGGGACTACGAGCAGTACTTC. As protein: CAITRDRDYEQYF.

J is TRBJ2-5 and V is TRBV5-1, with 11 bases identical to TRBD2. There are 17 residues in the CDR3. Germline CDR1 is SGHRS and CDR2 is YFSETQ. Trimming took 0 bases from V and 5 from J; bases not matched to a gene: 9. CDR3: CASSLGVAGGPGETQYF. For the CDR3, the DNA is TGCGCCAGCAGCTTGGGAGTAGCGGGAGGGCCGGGGGAGACCCAGTACTTC.

The chain joins TRBV11-2 to TRBJ2-7, with TRBD1 matching over 8 bases. The trim removed 6 bases at V and 5 bases at J, leaving 9 bases unmatched. This CDR3 comprises 14 residues. Germline assignment: CDR1 SGHAT and CDR2 FQNNGV. The CDR3 nucleotides are TGTGCCAGCAGTCCAGGCGCAGGGGGCCACGAGCAGTACTTC. This sequence encodes CASSPGAGGHEQYF.

J is TRBJ2-3 and V is TRBV10-3, with 10 bases aligning to TRBD2. Trimming took 11 bases from V and 5 from J; bases not matched to a gene: 7. Germline CDR1 and CDR2: ENHRY and SYGVKD. The CDR3 has 13 amino acids. Written as DNA, the CDR3 is TGTGCCGTCGGGACTAGCGAAATAGATACGCAGTATTTT. Protein: CAVGTSEIDTQYF.

The chain joins TRBV5-1 to TRBJ2-5; maybe TRBD2 (6 bases). The CDR3 runs to 15 residues. V lost 4 bases and J lost 0, with 13 bases in between. Per germline, CDR1 SGHRS and CDR2 YFSETQ. The CDR3 DNA is TGCGCCAGCAGCGACGGGGGTTGGTACCAAGAGACCCAGTACTTC. Translation: CASSDGGWYQETQYF. The whole variable domain, remainder taken from reference TRBV5-1 and TRBJ2-5, is KAGVTQTPRYLIKTRGQQVTLSCSPISGHRSVSWYQQTPGQGLQFLFEYFSETQRNKGNFPGRFSGRQFSNSRSEMNVSTLELGDSALYLCASSDGGWYQETQYFGPGTRLLVL.

Only one count was recorded for this clone. The rearrangement uses TRBV5-1 and TRBJ2-1; TRBD2 agrees at 10 bases. CDR3 length: 16 amino acids. Trimming removed 4 bases from V and 0 bases from J; junction bases left unmatched: 4. Germline CDR1 is SGHRS and CDR2 is YFSETQ. The DNA for the CDR3 is TGCGCCAGCAGCCCAACTAGCGGGAACTCCTACAATGAGCAGTTCTTC. As protein: CASSPTSGNSYNEQFF.

The V call is TRBV4-2, the J call TRBJ1-5, with 8 bases lining up with TRBD1. Trimming cost V 0 bases and J 2 bases; bases outside gene matches: 6. The CDR3 has 17 residues. CDR1 is LGHNA and CDR2 is YNFKEQ in the germline V gene. CDR3 protein: CASSQDGQGARNQPQHF. The CDR3 nucleotides read TGTGCCAGCAGCCAAGACGGTCAGGGGGCCCGCAATCAGCCCCAGCATTTT.

CDR3 sequence reads: CASSDSPSGGYNEQFF. The DNA for the CDR3 is TGTGCCAGCAGTGACTCCCCGAGCGGAGGATACAATGAGCAGTTCTTC. The rearrangement links TRBV6-4 to TRBJ2-1, with D possibly TRBD2 on 5 matching bases. The CDR3 has 16 residues. Trimming left V 0 bases short and J 4 bases short, with 13 bases between. Germline V gene sequence: CDR1 MRHNA, CDR2 SNTAGT.

V gene TRBV6-5 combines with J gene TRBJ2-3; D is perhaps TRBD2 (6 bases). Trimming removed 6 bases from V and 5 bases from J, with 6 bases in between. Germline loops: CDR1 MNHEY, CDR2 SVGAGI. The CDR3 is made up of 11 amino acids. CDR3 residues: CASRRGDTQYF. The CDR3 nucleotides read TGTGCCAGCAGGCGGGGAGATACGCAGTATTTT.

The V and J genes are TRBV7-2 and TRBJ2-3, with D possibly matching TRBD2 (5 bases). With 5 bases removed from V and 11 bases from J, the gap between germline ends came to 17 bases. The CDR3 consists of 13 residues. CDR1 and CDR2 (germline): SGHTA, FQGNSA. The DNA for the CDR3 is TGTGCCAGCAGCCCACCCGGACTCACGGAGCAGTATTTT. Translated, it gives CASSPPGLTEQYF.